This T cell receptor beta chain was documented in a study of neurological immune-mediated disorders. The V gene lost 3 bases and the J gene lost 1 base, with 15 bases spanning the gap. The CDR3 has 16 residues. Germline CDR1 SGHDT, CDR2 YYEEEE. This clonotype has a count of ten or more. TCRdb re-analysed the 5' RACE reads in MiXCR, keeping a single row per CDR3 protein. The sample includes 75,000 to 95,000 distinct CDR3 sequences, about a sixth of them seen just once. Input material: PBMCs. The chain joins TRBV5-6 to TRBJ2-3, with D tentatively TRBD1 or TRBD2 (5 bases each). The sequence derives from a middle-aged woman in good health. CDR3 sequence (DNA): TGTGCCAGCAGCTCCTCCCGGGACCGAGGCACAGATACGCAGTATTTT. This encodes CASSSSRDRGTDTQYF.